These 24 T cell receptor beta chains came from one sample sequenced in a study of blood T cells in healthy people across ages (dated by TCRdb to between 2015 and 2016). Libraries were made using 5' RACE. Sequencing was carried out with an Illumina HiSeq 2500. The second PCR ran for roughly 7 to 11 cycles and used a J-beta primer mix along with a sample-barcoded 5' primer. TCRdb cleaned the public reads at Q25 with fastp, built clones with MiXCR and kept in-frame beta chains. CDR3 protein sequences are deduplicated, and each keeps its most common genes and DNA. Across this sample there are about 2 million distinct CDR3 sequences, with roughly 50% seen only once. The ten biggest clones cover less than 2.5% of the sample. The specimen was blood. The receptor set was obtained from a woman in her thirties or forties in good health.

This clonotype showed up just a few times. This chain uses TRBV7-9 with TRBJ2-7; possible D gene TRBD1, 5 bases. CDR1 is SEHNR and CDR2 is FQNEAQ in the germline V gene (reference sequence). Trimming pared 5 bases from V and 3 bases from J, leaving 11 bases between. The CDR3 totals 13 residues. The chain's CDR3 is CASSHPGFYEQYF. For the CDR3, the DNA is TGTGCCAGCAGCCATCCAGGGTTCTACGAGCAGTACTTC.

The rearrangement links TRBV5-1 to TRBJ2-3, with 7 bases identical to TRBD2. Germline CDR1 reads SGHRS; CDR2 reads YFSETQ. Trimming removed 6 bases from V and 5 bases from J; junction bases left unmatched: 12. The CDR3 spans 15 residues. In nucleotides, the CDR3 is TGCGCCAGCAACAGAGAGGGAGGGGCTGGAGATACGCAGTATTTT. Translated, it gives CASNREGGAGDTQYF.

This clonotype was recorded a few times. This rearrangement joins TRBV12-3 or TRBV12-4 to TRBJ2-6, with D hard to call. V was trimmed by 9 bases and J by 0 bases, leaving 15 bases between them. This CDR3 comprises 16 residues. CDR3 sequence (DNA): TGTGCCAGTAGTCAGAATGGCGGCTCTGGGGCCAACGTCCTGACTTTC. As protein: CASSQNGGSGANVLTF.

The chain links TRBV5-1 to TRBJ2-5; a possible D gene is TRBD2 (6 bases). There are 14 residues in the CDR3. The V end was cut by 4 bases, the J end by 2 bases, with 12 bases between. Looked up from germline, CDR1 is SGHRS and CDR2 is YFSETQ. The DNA of the CDR3 is TGCGCCAGCAGCGGGGGGAGTTTTCAAGAGACCCAGTACTTC. Protein product: CASSGGSFQETQYF.

The chain has TRBV4-2 and TRBJ2-3; TRBD1 aligns across 8 bases. The CDR3 sequence is 16 residues long. Looked up from germline, CDR1 is LGHNA and CDR2 is YNFKEQ. J lost 3 bases, V lost 0 bases, and 5 bases had no gene match. CDR3 DNA sequence: TGTGCCAGCAGCCAAGATTGGGGACAGGTAACAGATACGCAGTATTTT. Amino acid sequence: CASSQDWGQVTDTQYF.

The chain uses TRBV20-1 and TRBJ2-7; D uncertain. Germline CDR1 and CDR2: DFQATT and SNEGSKA (reference sequence). V was cut by 4 bases and J by 0 bases, with 13 bases left in between. The CDR3 is made up of 14 amino acids. Written as DNA, the CDR3 is TGCAGTGCTATTTCGGCCTGGAGCTCCTACGAGCAGTACTTC. It specifies CSAISAWSSYEQYF.

About this clonotype: Compared with germline, one end of the junction differs, possibly owing to a read error. This chain links TRBV6-2 or TRBV6-3 with TRBJ2-2; unclear D gene. The CDR3 totals 13 residues. From germline, CDR1 is MNHEY and CDR2 SVGEGT. CDR3 region: CVSSYSPPGELFF. DNA of the CDR3: TGTGTCAGCAGTTACTCGCCGCCCGGGGAGCTGTTTTTT.

This chain joins TRBV29-1 and TRBJ1-2, with 10 bases lining up with TRBD1. This CDR3 region has 13 residues. The V gene end was trimmed by 7 bases and the J gene end by 2 bases; junction bases not matched to a gene: 4. The germline gives CDR1 SQVTM, CDR2 ANQGSEA. Here the CDR3 DNA reads TGCAGCGGCGGACAGGGGGGGAACTATGGCTACACCTTC. Its translation: CSGGQGGNYGYTF.

Points on this clonotype: A much larger clone differs from this one at a single base, so this may be a read error. J is TRBJ2-5 and V is TRBV7-2; 7 bases agree with TRBD1. Per the germline V gene, CDR1 is SGHTA and CDR2 is FQGNSA. The CDR3 length is 18 residues. V trimming: 1 base; J trimming: 2 bases; junction bases outside the gene matches: 13. CDR3 protein: CASSLDFGVGRGQETQYF. CDR3 in DNA: TGTGCCAGCAGCTTAGATTTTGGGGTCGGCAGGGGGCAAGAGACCCAGTACTTC.

The rearrangement joins TRBV5-1 to TRBJ1-2; D gene ambiguous. The germline V gene encodes CDR1 SGHRS and CDR2 YFSETQ. The CDR3 sequence is 13 residues long. The V end lost 4 bases, the J end lost 4 bases, and 11 bases lay between the germline ends. The CDR3 DNA reads as TGCGCCAGCAGCCCTCGGATGGGCTATGGCTACACCTTC. Translated: CASSPRMGYGYTF.

In its sample, this clonotype was seen a few times. J is TRBJ2-7 and V is TRBV7-9; tentatively, D is TRBD1 (5 bases). Per germline, CDR1 SEHNR and CDR2 FQNEAQ (reference sequence). V lost 1 base, J lost 0 bases, and 19 bases lay in between. This CDR3 spans 18 amino acids. CDR3: CASSLVGAHPFSSYEQYF. Written as DNA, the CDR3 is TGTGCCAGCAGCTTAGTAGGGGCGCACCCCTTTAGCTCCTACGAGCAGTACTTC.

As to this clonotype: The junction departs from germline at one end; a sequencing error may be responsible. V usage is TRBV20-1 and J usage is TRBJ2-5; no reliable D call. The CDR3 extends over 14 amino acids. Germline V gene data show CDR1 as DFQATT and CDR2 as SNEGSKA (reference sequence). DNA for the CDR3: TGCAGTGCTAGTGACAAACCACGGCAAGAGGCCCAGTACTTC. The encoded protein is CSASDKPRQEAQYF.

The chain employs TRBV7-3 and TRBJ2-3, with D possibly being TRBD2 (7 bases). CDR3 length: 15 amino acids. Germline values: CDR1 SGHTA, CDR2 FQGTGA. Trimming took 5 bases from V and 3 from J, leaving 15 bases between them. CDR3 coding DNA: TGTGCCAGCAGCCCGGGGGGCGCCCCGACAGATACGCAGTATTTT. The encoded protein is CASSPGGAPTDTQYF.

This clonotype has a handful of counts. The genes are TRBV29-1 and TRBJ1-2; 11 nucleotides agree with TRBD1. The CDR3 runs 12 residues. V shed 6 bases and J 7 bases; nucleotides not matched to a gene: 4. Germline CDR1 reads SQVTM; CDR2 reads ANQGSEA. CDR3 amino acids: CSVYGTGGGYTF. The DNA of the CDR3 is TGCAGCGTGTACGGGACAGGGGGTGGCTACACCTTC.

V usage is TRBV4-2 and J usage is TRBJ1-2, with D possibly TRBD1 on 6 matching bases. The CDR3 loop spans 15 amino acids. Looked up from germline, CDR1 is LGHNA and CDR2 is YNFKEQ. Trimming took 0 bases from V and 3 from J, leaving 11 bases between them. The CDR3 DNA follows: TGTGCCAGCAGCCAAGACGACAGGTCGCACTATGGCTACACCTTC. Translating it yields CASSQDDRSHYGYTF.

This clonotype appeared a few times. The chain recombines TRBV6-2 or TRBV6-3 with TRBJ2-1; D is perhaps TRBD2 (5 bases). CDR1 is MNHEY and CDR2 is SVGEGT in the germline V gene. There are 15 residues in the CDR3. The germline V and J ends were trimmed by 1 base and 9 bases, with 16 bases remaining between them. CDR3: CASSYFRAASGEQFF. The CDR3 coding sequence is TGTGCCAGCAGTTACTTTCGGGCCGCGAGCGGTGAGCAGTTCTTC.

Of note for this clonotype: A read error is possible here, since a much larger clone lies one base away. V and J are TRBV21-1 and TRBJ2-7; the D call in the table, TRBD1, was not verified against the DNA. TRBV21-1 is designated a pseudogene. The CDR3 runs 16 residues. The CDR3 reads CASSKGLDRAASEQYF. The CDR3, as DNA: TGTGCCAGCAGCAAAGGGTTGGACAGAGCAGCCTCCGAGCAGTACTTC.

The chain recombines TRBV10-3 with TRBJ2-1; 9 bases fit TRBD2. This CDR3 has 16 amino acids. The J segment lost 1 base and the V segment lost 6 bases, leaving 7 bases of the junction unmatched. Germline CDR1 reads ENHRY; CDR2 reads SYGVKD. CDR3 amino acids: CAIRSSSGISYNEQFF. The CDR3 bases are TGTGCCATCAGAAGTTCTAGCGGGATTTCCTACAATGAGCAGTTCTTC.

The chain couples TRBV6-1 to TRBJ1-1; D gene unclear. CDR3 length: 13 residues. Germline assignment: CDR1 MNHNS and CDR2 SASEGT. V gave up 3 bases and J gave up 5 bases, with 10 bases separating them. The DNA for the CDR3 is TGTGCCAGCAGTGATTCCCCGTATACTGAAGCTTTCTTT. This gives the protein CASSDSPYTEAFF.

Notes on this clonotype: This may be a read error: a much more frequent sequence differs by one nucleotide. The V gene is TRBV7-2, the J gene TRBJ2-5; 12 bases fit TRBD1. The J call may be faulty, since TRBJ2-7 better matches the DNA end. CDR3 length: 16 residues. Germline assignment: CDR1 SGHTA and CDR2 FQGNSA. The CDR3 bases are TGTGCCAGCAGCTTCCGGGGGGGACAGGGGGCGCACGAGCAGTACTTC. Protein product: CASSFRGGQGAHEQYF.

The chain joins TRBV6-6 to TRBJ1-1; a possible D gene is TRBD1 (6 bases). CDR3 length: 15 amino acids. Germline V gives CDR1 MNHNY, CDR2 SVGAGI (reference sequence). The ends were cut back, 6 bases at V and 1 base at J, with 15 bases in the middle. The CDR3 region is CASSLRDTGNTEAFF. In DNA form, the CDR3 reads TGTGCCAGCAGCCTCCGGGACACAGGGAACACTGAAGCTTTCTTT.

V gene TRBV27 combines with J gene TRBJ2-7; weak D call: TRBD2 (6 bases). Trimming shortened V by 8 bases and J by 0 bases, and 17 bases separated the two germline ends. The CDR3 spans 15 residues. Germline CDR1 and CDR2: MNHEY and SMNVEV (reference sequence). In DNA, the CDR3 is TGTGCCAGCGTTGGGGTTAGCGGAAGCTCCTACGAGCAGTACTTC. Encoded protein: CASVGVSGSSYEQYF.

The chain joins TRBV5-1 to TRBJ2-1, with 9 positions matching TRBD1. The V segment lost 4 bases and the J segment 7 bases; nucleotides outside the gene matches: 15. The V gene's germline CDR1 is SGHRS and CDR2 YFSETQ. The CDR3 runs 17 residues. CDR3 amino acids: CASSPGDRAFLANEQFF. CDR3 coding DNA: TGCGCCAGCAGCCCCGGGGACAGGGCTTTTTTAGCAAATGAGCAGTTCTTC.

This clonotype was found a few times. The V call is TRBV7-6, the J call TRBJ2-3; a weak D match, TRBD2 (5 bases). The germline CDR1 and CDR2 sequences are SGHVS and FNYEAQ. This CDR3 spans 15 amino acids. The V end lost 1 base, the J end lost 8 bases, and 16 bases lay between the germline ends. CDR3 sequence: CASSLGGPRLATQYF. The CDR3 nucleotides are TGTGCCAGCAGCTTAGGAGGGCCCAGGTTAGCTACGCAGTATTTT.